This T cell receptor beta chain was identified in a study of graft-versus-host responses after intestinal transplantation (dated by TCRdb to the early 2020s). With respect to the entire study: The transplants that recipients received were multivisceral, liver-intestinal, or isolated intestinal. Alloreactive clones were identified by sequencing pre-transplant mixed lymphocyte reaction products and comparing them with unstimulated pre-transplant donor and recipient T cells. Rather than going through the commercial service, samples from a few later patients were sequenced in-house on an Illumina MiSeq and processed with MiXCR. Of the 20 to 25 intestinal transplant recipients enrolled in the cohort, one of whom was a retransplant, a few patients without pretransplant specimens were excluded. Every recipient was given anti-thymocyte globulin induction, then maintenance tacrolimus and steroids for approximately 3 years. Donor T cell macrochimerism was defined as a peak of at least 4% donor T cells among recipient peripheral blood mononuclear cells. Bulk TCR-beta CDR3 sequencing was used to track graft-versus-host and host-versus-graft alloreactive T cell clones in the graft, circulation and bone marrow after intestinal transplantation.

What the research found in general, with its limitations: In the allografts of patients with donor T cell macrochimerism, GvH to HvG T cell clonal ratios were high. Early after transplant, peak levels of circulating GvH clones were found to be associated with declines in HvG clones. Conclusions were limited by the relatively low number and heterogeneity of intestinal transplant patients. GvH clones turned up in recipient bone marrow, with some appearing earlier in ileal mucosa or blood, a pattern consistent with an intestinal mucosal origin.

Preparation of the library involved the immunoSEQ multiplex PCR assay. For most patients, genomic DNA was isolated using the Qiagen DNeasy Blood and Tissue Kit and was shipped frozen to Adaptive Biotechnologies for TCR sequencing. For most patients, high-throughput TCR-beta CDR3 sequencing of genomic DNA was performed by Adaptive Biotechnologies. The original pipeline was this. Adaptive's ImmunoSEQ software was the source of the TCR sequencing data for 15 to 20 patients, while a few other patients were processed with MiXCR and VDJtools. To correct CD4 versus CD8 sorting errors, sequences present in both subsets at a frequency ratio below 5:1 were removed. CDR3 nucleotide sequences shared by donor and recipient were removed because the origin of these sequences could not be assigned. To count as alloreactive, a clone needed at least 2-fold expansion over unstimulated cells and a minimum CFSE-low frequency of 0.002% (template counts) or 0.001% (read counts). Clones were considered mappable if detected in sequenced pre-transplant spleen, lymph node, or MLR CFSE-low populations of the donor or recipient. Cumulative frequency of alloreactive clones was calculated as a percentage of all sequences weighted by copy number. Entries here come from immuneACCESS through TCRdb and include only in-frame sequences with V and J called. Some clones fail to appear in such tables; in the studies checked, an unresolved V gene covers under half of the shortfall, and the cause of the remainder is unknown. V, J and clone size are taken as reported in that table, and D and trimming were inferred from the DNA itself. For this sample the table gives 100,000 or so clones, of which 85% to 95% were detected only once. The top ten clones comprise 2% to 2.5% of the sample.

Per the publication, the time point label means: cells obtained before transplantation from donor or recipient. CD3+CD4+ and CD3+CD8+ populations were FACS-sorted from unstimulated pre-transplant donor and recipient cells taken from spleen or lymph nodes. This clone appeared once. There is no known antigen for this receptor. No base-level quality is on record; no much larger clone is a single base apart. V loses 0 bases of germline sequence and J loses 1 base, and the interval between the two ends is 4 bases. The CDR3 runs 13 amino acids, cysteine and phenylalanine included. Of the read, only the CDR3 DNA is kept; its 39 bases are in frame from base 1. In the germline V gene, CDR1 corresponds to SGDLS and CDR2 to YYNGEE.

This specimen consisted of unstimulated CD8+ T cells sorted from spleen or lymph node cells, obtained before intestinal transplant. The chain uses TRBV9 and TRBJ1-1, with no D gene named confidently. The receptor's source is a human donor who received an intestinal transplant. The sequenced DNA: TGTGCCAGCAGCGTAGTCTCGAACACTGAAGCTTTCTTT. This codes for CASSVVSNTEAFF.